The next 32 T cell receptor beta chains were all read from a single sample in a study of CD8+ T cells in alopecia areata. After isolation, RNA underwent reverse transcription to generate cDNA as the sequencing template. Sequencing was performed with immunoSEQ multiplex PCR; in TCRdb, only in-frame clones are kept and a portion is missing. The data contain about 180,000 clones, roughly 60% of them singletons. Sequenced material: CD4+ T cells sorted from blood, taken at week 0. These receptors were collected from a human donor with alopecia areata.

The chain employs TRBV7-2 and TRBJ2-5, with D perhaps matching TRBD1 or TRBD2 (5 bases each). V lost 5 bases and J lost 5, with 9 bases in between. CDR3 length: 12 residues. Germline-derived CDR1 and CDR2 are SGHTA and FQGNSA. The CDR3 DNA reads TGTGCCAGCAGCCCGAGGGACGAGACCCAGTACTTC. It specifies CASSPRDETQYF.

The V call is TRBV9, the J call TRBJ2-1; the match to TRBD2 covers 7 bases. V shed 0 bases, J shed 3 bases, and the junction held 3 bases outside the gene matches. CDR3 length: 15 amino acids. The germline V gene has CDR1 SGDLS and CDR2 YYNGEE. In DNA, the CDR3 is TGTGCCAGCAGCGTAGAGCCTAGCGGCTACAATGAGCAGTTCTTC. Translation gives CASSVEPSGYNEQFF.

The rearrangement joins TRBV30 to TRBJ2-6, with D possibly matching TRBD1 (5 bases). The germline CDR1 and CDR2 sequences are GTSNPN and SVGIG (reference sequence). The length of the CDR3 is 16 residues. V lost 4 bases and J 0 bases, leaving 13 bases between the germline ends. CDR3: CAWIMSGYSGANVLTF. CDR3 sequence (DNA): TGTGCCTGGATTATGTCAGGGTACTCTGGGGCCAACGTCCTGACTTTC. The whole variable domain, remainder taken from reference TRBV30 and TRBJ2-6, is SQTIHQWPATLVQPVGSPLSLECTVEGTSNPNLYWYRQAAGRGLQLLFYSVGIGQISSEVPQNLSASRPQDRQFILSSKKLLLSDSGFYLCAWIMSGYSGANVLTFGAGSRLTVL.

The chain joins TRBV29-1 to TRBJ2-7; no reliable D call. CDR3 length: 12 residues. Trimming took 4 bases from V and 0 from J, leaving 7 bases between them. Germline loops: CDR1 SQVTM, CDR2 ANQGSEA. CDR3 bases: TGCAGCGTTGTCTCCAACTCCTACGAGCAGTACTTC. Protein product: CSVVSNSYEQYF.

The V call is TRBV29-1, the J call TRBJ2-7; perhaps TRBD2 as D (5 bases). The germline gives CDR1 SQVTM, CDR2 ANQGSEA. The CDR3 length is 14 residues. The V gene lost 4 bases and the J gene lost 5 bases, with 18 bases spanning the gap. In DNA form, the CDR3 reads TGCAGCGTTGTGTCGGGATTTAAGGTCAACGAGCAGTACTTC. This encodes CSVVSGFKVNEQYF.

The chain couples TRBV9 to TRBJ2-5; 10 bases are shared with TRBD2. Trimming at V came to 0 bases and at J to 11 bases, leaving 13 bases not matched to a gene. The CDR3 length is 16 residues. CDR1 is SGDLS, CDR2 YYNGEE, per germline. The CDR3 DNA reads TGTGCCAGCAGCGTAGACGGAAGCGGGGGGGCCCGTGAGCAGTACTTC. It encodes CASSVDGSGGAREQYF.

The J gene is TRBJ2-3, the V gene TRBV29-1, with TRBD1 matching 9 bases. Losses at the gene ends were 5 bases for V and 5 bases for J; bases not matched to a gene: 5. The CDR3 runs 13 residues. Germline CDR1 and CDR2: SQVTM and ANQGSEA. The DNA for the CDR3 is TGCAGCGTTCGCGGGACAGGGTTAGATACGCAGTATTTT. Its translation: CSVRGTGLDTQYF.

This sequence joins TRBV5-1 and TRBJ2-5; 11 bases are a match to TRBD2. The V gene's germline CDR1 is SGHRS and CDR2 YFSETQ. V was pared by 0 bases and J by 0 bases, with 4 bases of the junction left unmatched. The length of the CDR3 is 17 residues. The DNA for the CDR3 is TGCGCCAGCAGCTTGGCGGAACTAGCGGGGGACCAAGAGACCCAGTACTTC. Its protein product is CASSLAELAGDQETQYF. Filled out from reference TRBV5-1 and TRBJ2-5, the complete variable domain reads KAGVTQTPRYLIKTRGQQVTLSCSPISGHRSVSWYQQTPGQGLQFLFEYFSETQRNKGNFPGRFSGRQFSNSRSEMNVSTLELGDSALYLCASSLAELAGDQETQYFGPGTRLLVL.

The gene calls are TRBV30 and TRBJ1-6; a weak D match, TRBD1 (6 bases). In germline, CDR1 is GTSNPN, CDR2 SVGIG (reference sequence). CDR3 size: 13 residues. Trimming took 3 bases from V and 7 from J, leaving 10 bases between them. In DNA form, the CDR3 reads TGTGCCTGGAGATCGGGACAAAATTCACCCCTCCACTTT. It translates to CAWRSGQNSPLHF.

The V gene is TRBV29-1, the J gene TRBJ2-7; D not resolved. The CDR3 sequence is 12 residues long. Trimming pared 4 bases from V and 3 bases from J, leaving 10 bases between. Germline values: CDR1 SQVTM, CDR2 ANQGSEA. CDR3 in amino acids: CSVATRFYEQYF. The CDR3 DNA reads TGCAGCGTTGCGACCCGGTTCTACGAGCAGTACTTC.

As regards this clone: Additional DNA sequences in this sample encode the identical CDR3. This chain links TRBV18 with TRBJ2-3; no clear D gene. CDR1 KGHSH and CDR2 LQKENI come from the germline V gene. V dropped 3 bases and J dropped 3 bases, with 4 bases sitting between them. The CDR3 is 12 amino acids. The CDR3 DNA is TGTGCCAGCTCACCGGGGACAGATACGCAGTATTTT. Translation gives CASSPGTDTQYF.

This chain joins TRBV5-1 and TRBJ2-2; D is unclear. V lost 1 base, J lost 1 base, and 17 bases lay in between. The CDR3 has 18 amino acids. Germline CDR1 is SGHRS and CDR2 is YFSETQ. The CDR3 spells CASSLQAGRIKNTGELFF. CDR3 coding DNA: TGCGCCAGCAGCTTGCAGGCAGGACGGATAAAGAACACCGGGGAGCTGTTTTTT. The full variable domain, its missing parts supplied by reference TRBV5-1 and TRBJ2-2, is KAGVTQTPRYLIKTRGQQVTLSCSPISGHRSVSWYQQTPGQGLQFLFEYFSETQRNKGNFPGRFSGRQFSNSRSEMNVSTLELGDSALYLCASSLQAGRIKNTGELFFGEGSRLTVL.

This clone has just one count. DNA of the CDR3: TGTGCCAGCAGCTCCTCAGGGGCGGGTGGCTACACCTTC. Translation: CASSSSGAGGYTF. This rearrangement joins TRBV6-5 to TRBJ1-2; possible D gene TRBD1, 6 bases. The CDR3 consists of 13 residues. CDR1 and CDR2 (germline): MNHEY, SVGAGI. V shed 6 bases and J shed 7 bases, with 15 bases lying between them.

This clone was observed a handful of times. The chain uses TRBV15 and TRBJ1-1, with 9 positions matching TRBD1. V dropped 5 bases and J dropped 4; count of bases not matched to a gene: 8. The CDR3 totals 15 residues. Germline V gene lookup returns CDR1 LNHNV and CDR2 YYDKDF (reference sequence). The CDR3 nucleotides read TGTGCCACCAGCTATATTACAGGGGGCGGCACTGAAGCTTTCTTT. Amino acids: CATSYITGGGTEAFF.

V and J are TRBV7-8 and TRBJ2-7; no firm D call. Germline V gene lookup returns CDR1 SGHVS and CDR2 FQNEAQ. V lost 7 bases and J lost 3, with 19 bases in between. CDR3 length: 15 amino acids. DNA of the CDR3: TGTGCCAGCAACCCTATGGTCCACGGTGGCTACGAGCAGTACTTC. Protein product: CASNPMVHGGYEQYF.

In its sample, this clone was seen once. This chain links TRBV30 with TRBJ1-2, with TRBD1 matching 8 bases. The junction had 12 bases not matched to a gene; V was cut back by 2 bases and J by 10 bases. CDR3 length: 14 amino acids. Germline V CDR1 and CDR2: GTSNPN, SVGIG (reference sequence). This chain's CDR3 is CAWSLKGTGLNYTF. CDR3 nucleotides: TGTGCCTGGAGTTTAAAGGGGACAGGTTTAAACTACACCTTC. The full variable domain, its missing parts supplied by reference TRBV30 and TRBJ1-2, is SQTIHQWPATLVQPVGSPLSLECTVEGTSNPNLYWYRQAAGRGLQLLFYSVGIGQISSEVPQNLSASRPQDRQFILSSKKLLLSDSGFYLCAWSLKGTGLNYTFGSGTRLTVV.

The chain employs TRBV25-1 and TRBJ1-2, with TRBD1 matching 10 bases. Trimming cost V 0 bases and J 8 bases; bases outside gene matches: 9. CDR1 and CDR2 from the germline V gene are MGHDK and SYGVNS. The CDR3 sequence is 16 residues long. CDR3 DNA sequence: TGTGCCAGCAGTGAATACCGATCCGGGACAGGGGACGGCTACACCTTC. It encodes CASSEYRSGTGDGYTF.

The chain joins TRBV7-3 to TRBJ2-2; 7 positions agree with TRBD1. Germline values: CDR1 SGHTA, CDR2 FQGTGA. Trimming took 2 bases from V and 4 from J; bases not matched to a gene: 1. The CDR3 is made up of 14 amino acids. The CDR3 DNA sequence: TGTGCCAGCAGCTTAGGGACAGCCACCGGGGAGCTGTTTTTT. This sequence encodes CASSLGTATGELFF.

There are a few counts of this clone. The gene calls are TRBV7-2 and TRBJ2-5; D is unresolved. The germline gives CDR1 SGHTA, CDR2 FQGNSA. Trimming pared 6 bases from V and 5 bases from J, leaving 19 bases between. The CDR3 is 15 amino acids. CDR3 sequence: CASRLFGRLLETQYF. In DNA, the CDR3 is TGTGCCAGCAGACTCTTTGGACGGCTTCTGGAGACCCAGTACTTC.

This rearrangement joins TRBV30 to TRBJ2-3; 7 nucleotides match TRBD2. There are 16 residues in the CDR3. V was pared by 2 bases and J by 1 base, with 9 bases of the junction left unmatched. Looked up from germline, CDR1 is GTSNPN and CDR2 is SVGIG (reference sequence). The CDR3 loop reads CAWSRGAAGGTDTQYF. DNA of the CDR3: TGTGCCTGGAGTCGGGGTGCGGCGGGGGGCACAGATACGCAGTATTTT.

As DNA, the CDR3 is TGTGCCAGCAGCCAAGTGGCCTCGAGCTCCTACGAGCAGTACTTC. Translating gives CASSQVASSSYEQYF. The chain links TRBV14 to TRBJ2-7; no definite D call. The CDR3 covers 15 residues. CDR1 and CDR2 from the germline V gene are SGHDN and FVKESK. The V and J ends lost 1 base and 0 bases respectively, with 10 bases between them.

J is TRBJ1-1 and V is TRBV27, with 10 positions matching TRBD1. The CDR3 spans 17 residues. In germline, CDR1 is MNHEY, CDR2 SMNVEV (reference sequence). V lost 6 bases and J lost 1; bases outside the gene matches: 11. The CDR3 reads CASSHIRDRGWNTEAFF. The CDR3 DNA follows: TGTGCCAGCAGCCATATCCGGGACAGGGGCTGGAACACTGAAGCTTTCTTT.

The J gene is TRBJ2-3, the V gene TRBV19; a possible D gene is TRBD1 (6 bases). V was clipped by 4 bases and J by 11 bases, with 13 bases between them. In germline, CDR1 is LNHDA, CDR2 SQIVND (reference sequence). The CDR3 has 12 amino acids. CDR3 in DNA: TGTGCCAGTAGTACAGGACAGAAGAAGCAGTATTTT. Protein product: CASSTGQKKQYF.

V and J are TRBV29-1 and TRBJ2-3; D is uncertain. Trimming pared 6 bases from V and 7 bases from J, leaving 14 bases between. The germline CDR1 and CDR2 sequences are SQVTM and ANQGSEA. The CDR3 covers 12 residues. The CDR3 loop reads CSVSQGSNTQYF. The CDR3 DNA reads TGCAGCGTCTCACAAGGGTCGAATACGCAGTATTTT.

The chain has TRBV25-1 and TRBJ2-7; tentative D call: TRBD2 (6 bases). The CDR3 loop spans 14 amino acids. Trimming cost V 6 bases and J 3 bases, with 15 bases left between them. Per the germline V gene, CDR1 is MGHDK and CDR2 is SYGVNS. The CDR3 loop reads CASSPTRDFYEQYF. The CDR3 coding sequence is TGTGCCAGCAGCCCGACCCGGGACTTCTACGAGCAGTACTTC.

The genes are TRBV4-1 and TRBJ1-5; 8 nucleotides agree with TRBD1. The J segment lost 2 bases and the V segment lost 0 bases, leaving 6 bases of the junction unmatched. CDR3 length equals 17 residues. Germline values: CDR1 MGHRA, CDR2 YSYEKL. The CDR3 reads CASSQDVTGQGNQPQHF. The CDR3 nucleotides are TGCGCCAGCAGCCAAGACGTAACGGGACAGGGCAATCAGCCCCAGCATTTT.

The chain is built from TRBV6-5 and TRBJ2-7; 9 bases line up with TRBD2. Germline loops: CDR1 MNHEY, CDR2 SVGAGI. The CDR3 sequence is 15 residues long. With V trimmed by 6 bases and J by 2 bases, 8 bases remained unmatched. The CDR3 nucleotides are TGTGCCAGCAGACAATTAGCGGGGGCCGCCTACGAGCAGTACTTC. Encoded protein: CASRQLAGAAYEQYF.

This clone has at least ten counts. The gene calls are TRBV30 and TRBJ2-2; 8 bases line up with TRBD1. Germline loops: CDR1 GTSNPN, CDR2 SVGIG (reference sequence). V was pared by 3 bases and J by 4 bases, with 4 bases of the junction left unmatched. The CDR3 covers 14 residues. The CDR3 sequence: CAWSRGRGTGELFF. CDR3 DNA sequence: TGTGCCTGGAGCAGGGGGCGCGGCACCGGGGAGCTGTTTTTT.

The chain employs TRBV9 and TRBJ2-4; D gene unclear. The CDR3 runs 12 residues. Germline V gives CDR1 SGDLS, CDR2 YYNGEE. V was cut by 4 bases and J by 8 bases, with 10 bases left in between. The CDR3 reads CASSTVGDIQYF. The CDR3 bases are TGTGCCAGCAGCACTGTTGGGGACATTCAGTACTTC.

The CDR3 is CASSQVDSGEQFF. CDR3 bases: TGCGCCAGCAGCCAAGTGGATAGCGGGGAGCAGTTCTTC. V and J are TRBV4-3 and TRBJ2-1; 7 nucleotides match TRBD2. V was pared by 1 base and J by 10 bases, with 4 bases of the junction left unmatched. Per germline, CDR1 LGHNA and CDR2 YSLEER. The CDR3 consists of 13 residues.

The J gene is TRBJ2-3, the V gene TRBV19; D may match TRBD1 or TRBD2 (5 bases each). The V and J ends lost 3 bases and 2 bases respectively, with 15 bases between them. Germline lookup yields CDR1 LNHDA and CDR2 SQIVND (reference sequence). The CDR3 contains 16 residues. The CDR3: CASSMWTAGNTDTQYF. The CDR3 DNA is TGTGCCAGTAGTATGTGGACTGCAGGGAACACAGATACGCAGTATTTT.

V gene TRBV29-1 combines with J gene TRBJ2-1, with 16 bases fitting TRBD2. CDR1 is SQVTM and CDR2 is ANQGSEA in the germline V gene. CDR3 length: 13 residues. V lost 3 bases to trimming and J lost 14 bases; unmatched junction nucleotides: 4. Here the CDR3 DNA reads TGCAGCGTTGACCCGGGACTAGCGGGGGGGAAGTTCTTC. This translates into CSVDPGLAGGKFF.